Detailed here is one TCR beta chain. Its specificity is unknown. The PCR was carried out with 60 Vbeta primers and 13 Jbeta primers. Clones were read by immunoSEQ multiplex PCR, and TCRdb kept only the in-frame ones, dropping some. The sample lists 200,000 to 250,000 clones, 76% occurring once. The CDR3 totals 15 residues. CDR1 is SGHDT and CDR2 is YYEEEE in the germline V gene. Trimming cost V 4 bases and J 4 bases, with 17 bases left between them. These data come from a study of cytomegalovirus exposure and HLA in healthy donors. Whole-study findings and limits: There were three CMV-associated chains whose specificity for CMV antigens was confirmed in vitro. Many donors shared some public TCRs, even though most TCR sequences were rare.

Sample: PBMCs. The receptor comes from a man younger than 35 in good health and CMV-seronegative. The chain combines TRBV5-6 with TRBJ1-2; D may be TRBD1 (5 bases). Here the CDR3 reads CASSNFNQGGYGYTF. In nucleotides, the CDR3 is TGTGCCAGCAGCAATTTTAATCAGGGAGGCTATGGCTACACCTTC.